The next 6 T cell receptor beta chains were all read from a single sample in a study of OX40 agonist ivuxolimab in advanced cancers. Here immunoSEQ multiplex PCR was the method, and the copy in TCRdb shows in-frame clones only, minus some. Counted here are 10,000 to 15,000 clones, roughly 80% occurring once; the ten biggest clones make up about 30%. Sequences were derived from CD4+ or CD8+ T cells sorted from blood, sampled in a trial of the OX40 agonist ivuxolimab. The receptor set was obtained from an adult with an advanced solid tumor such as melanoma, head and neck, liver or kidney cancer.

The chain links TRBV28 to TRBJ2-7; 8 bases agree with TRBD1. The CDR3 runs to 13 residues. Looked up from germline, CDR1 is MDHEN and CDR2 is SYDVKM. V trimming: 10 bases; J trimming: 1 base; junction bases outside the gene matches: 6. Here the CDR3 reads CATNWDRSYEQYF. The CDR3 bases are TGTGCCACCAATTGGGACAGGTCCTACGAGCAGTACTTC.

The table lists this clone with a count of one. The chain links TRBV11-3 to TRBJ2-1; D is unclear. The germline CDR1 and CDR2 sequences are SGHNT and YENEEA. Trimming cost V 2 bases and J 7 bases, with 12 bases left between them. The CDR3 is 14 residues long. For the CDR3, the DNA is TGTGCCAGCAGCTTACGTCTCCTCCCTAATGAGCAGTTCTTC. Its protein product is CASSLRLLPNEQFF.

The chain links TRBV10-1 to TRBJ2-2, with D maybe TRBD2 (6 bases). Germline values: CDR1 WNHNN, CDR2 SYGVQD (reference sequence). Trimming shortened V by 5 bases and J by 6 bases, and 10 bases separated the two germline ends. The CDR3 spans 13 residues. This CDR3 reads CASSLGEAGELFF. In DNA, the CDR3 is TGCGCCAGCAGTCTAGGGGAGGCCGGGGAGCTGTTTTTT.

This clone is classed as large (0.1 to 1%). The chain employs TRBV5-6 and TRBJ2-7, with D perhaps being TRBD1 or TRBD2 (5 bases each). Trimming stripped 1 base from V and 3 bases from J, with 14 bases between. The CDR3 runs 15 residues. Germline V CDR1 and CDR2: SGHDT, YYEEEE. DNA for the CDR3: TGTGCCAGCAGCTTGATGGTTTTTGGGGGCTACGAGCAGTACTTC. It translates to CASSLMVFGGYEQYF. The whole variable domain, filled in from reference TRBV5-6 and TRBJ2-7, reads DAGVTQSPTHLIKTRGQQVTLRCSPKSGHDTVSWYQQALGQGPQFIFQYYEEEERQRGNFPDRFSGHQFPNYSSELNVNALLLGDSALYLCASSLMVFGGYEQYFGPGTRLTVT.

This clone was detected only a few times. CDR3 coding DNA: TGTGCCAGCAGCTTGGCAGAGGGATTCACTGAAGCTTTCTTT. It encodes CASSLAEGFTEAFF. This chain connects TRBV5-5 to TRBJ1-1, with D unresolved. The CDR3 runs to 14 residues. V lost 0 bases, J lost 4 bases, and 10 bases lay in between. CDR1 and CDR2 (germline): SGHKS, YYEKEE (reference sequence).

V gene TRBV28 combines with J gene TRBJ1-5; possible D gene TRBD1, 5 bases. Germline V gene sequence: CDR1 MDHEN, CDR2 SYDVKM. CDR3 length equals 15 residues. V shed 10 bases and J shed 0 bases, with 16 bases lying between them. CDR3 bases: TGTGCCACCGTCGACCTAAGGGGTAGCAATCAGCCCCAGCATTTT. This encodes CATVDLRGSNQPQHF.